A selection of T cell receptor beta chains follows, all from one sample in a study of CD8 T cells in Susac syndrome. MiXCR was run by TCRdb on the immunoSEQ multiplex PCR reads, yielding one entry per CDR3 protein. The top ten clones hold approximately 0.08% of a sample with approximately 200,000 distinct CDR3 sequences, around 95% of them seen once. The sequencing input was CD4+ T cells from PBMCs. These receptors were taken from a human donor with multiple sclerosis. The CDR3 runs from the conserved cysteine through the conserved F or W. D genes are given only for firm matches. Clone size is given for some rows only: seen once, a few or many times, or a class if the clone is expanded.

>TRBV4-2|15|-|TRBJ2-1|TRBD2
CASSLGTSGGREQFF
TGTGCCAGCAGCCTTGGGACTAGCGGGGGACGGGAGCAGTTCTTC
>TRBV29-1|13|-|TRBJ2-2|-
CSVAGLSTGELFF
TGCAGCGTTGCCGGACTTTCCACCGGGGAGCTGTTTTTT
>TRBV7-3|12|-|TRBJ1-1|-
CASSLNGENTVF
TGTGCCAGCAGCTTAAACGGGGAGAACACTGTCTTT
>TRBV9|13|-|TRBJ1-5|-
CASSEGWVQPQHF
TGTGCCAGCAGCGAGGGTTGGGTTCAGCCCCAGCATTTT
>TRBV6-6|15|-|TRBJ2-1|-
CASLRKGSSYNEQFF
TGTGCCAGCCTGAGAAAGGGGAGCTCCTACAATGAGCAGTTCTTC
>TRBV5-1|15|once|TRBJ2-7|-
CASSSNSIVSYEQYF
TGCGCCAGCAGCTCCAATTCCATTGTCTCCTACGAGCAGTACTTC
>TRBV29-1|16|-|TRBJ2-6|-
CSVEDLGSSGANVLTF
TGCAGCGTTGAAGATCTTGGTAGCTCTGGGGCCAACGTCCTGACTTTC
>TRBV2|13|-|TRBJ2-3|TRBD1
CAGSGQNTDTQYF
TGTGCCGGATCGGGACAGAACACAGATACGCAGTATTTT
>TRBV20-1|12|-|TRBJ1-1|-
CSASGANTEAFF
TGCAGTGCTAGCGGAGCGAACACTGAAGCTTTCTTT
>TRBV4-2|17|-|TRBJ1-2|-
CASSQDLPGRLIYGYTF
TGTGCCAGCAGCCAAGATCTACCGGGACGGCTAATTTATGGCTACACCTTC
>TRBV30|13|once|TRBJ2-7|-
CAWGGSIPYEQYF
TGTGCCTGGGGGGGGTCCATTCCCTACGAGCAGTACTTC
>TRBV2|14|-|TRBJ1-4|-
CATQGRRGKEKLFF
TGTGCCACACAAGGAAGAAGGGGCAAGGAAAAACTGTTTTTT
>TRBV12-3/TRBV12-4|14|-|TRBJ2-2|TRBD1
CASYRGLNTGELFF
TGTGCCAGCTACAGGGGGCTCAACACCGGGGAGCTGTTTTTT
>TRBV29-1|13|-|TRBJ2-2|TRBD2
CSVDSGGTGELFF
TGCAGCGTCGATAGCGGGGGCACCGGGGAGCTGTTTTTT
>TRBV2|12|-|TRBJ1-6|-
CASSDPDSPLHF
TGTGCCAGCAGTGACCCAGATTCACCCCTCCACTTT
>TRBV19|14|-|TRBJ1-2|-
CASTLRGVNYGYTF
TGTGCCAGTACCCTGAGAGGAGTTAACTATGGCTACACCTTC
>TRBV12-3/TRBV12-4|14|-|TRBJ2-5|TRBD2
CASSVGLASRAQYF
TGTGCCAGCAGTGTGGGACTAGCATCTCGTGCCCAGTACTTC
>TRBV7-3|13|few|TRBJ1-2|-
CASSLGGDYGYTF
TGTGCCAGCAGCTTAGGAGGCGACTATGGCTACACCTTC
>TRBV5-1|15|-|TRBJ2-3|-
CASSIGDPRTDTQYF
TGCGCCAGCAGCATAGGGGACCCTCGCACAGATACGCAGTATTTT
>TRBV18|14|-|TRBJ1-1|-
CASSKAGSNTEAFF
TGTGCCAGCAGCAAAGCCGGGTCTAACACTGAAGCTTTCTTT
>TRBV29-1|11|-|TRBJ1-1|-
CSTSGVSEAFF
TGCAGTACGTCCGGGGTGTCTGAAGCTTTCTTT
>TRBV12-3/TRBV12-4|13|-|TRBJ1-4|-
CASRSRENEKLFF
TGTGCCAGCAGATCTCGGGAGAATGAAAAACTGTTTTTT
>TRBV19|15|-|TRBJ2-3|-
CASSMAWQSTDTQYF
TGTGCCAGTAGTATGGCGTGGCAGAGCACAGATACGCAGTATTTT
>TRBV20-1|15|-|TRBJ2-3|TRBD1
CSAREDRGGPDTQYF
TGCAGTGCTAGAGAGGACAGGGGTGGGCCAGATACGCAGTATTTT
>TRBV9|13|-|TRBJ1-6|-
CASSVDGNSPLHF
TGTGCCAGCAGCGTAGACGGGAATTCACCCCTCCACTTT
>TRBV29-1|15|-|TRBJ1-2|-
CSVEDLPHNSAGYTF
TGCAGCGTTGAAGATCTTCCCCATAACAGCGCTGGCTACACCTTC
>TRBV15|13|-|TRBJ1-2|-
CATSRLRDDGYTF
TGTGCCACCAGCAGACTACGGGACGATGGCTACACCTTC
>TRBV19|12|-|TRBJ2-7|-
CASSVTGTEQYF
TGTGCCAGTAGTGTAACAGGGACCGAGCAGTACTTC
>TRBV20-1|15|-|TRBJ1-5|-
CSARGQGWGYQPQHF
TGCAGTGCTAGAGGCCAGGGCTGGGGTTATCAGCCCCAGCATTTT
>TRBV7-8|15|-|TRBJ1-2|TRBD1
CASSSTPGQGYGYTF
TGTGCCAGCAGCTCGACCCCGGGACAGGGCTATGGCTACACCTTC
>TRBV29-1|14|-|TRBJ2-1|-
CSVVSGTTANEQFF
TGCAGCGTTGTATCGGGAACAACTGCCAATGAGCAGTTCTTC
>TRBV3-1|13|few|TRBJ1-6|-
CASSQERGSPLHF
TGTGCCAGCAGCCAAGAGAGGGGTTCACCCCTCCACTTT
>TRBV7-9|14|few|TRBJ1-6|-
CASSSRGGNSPLHF
TGTGCCAGCAGCTCCCGGGGAGGCAATTCACCCCTCCACTTT
>TRBV20-1|14|-|TRBJ1-6|TRBD1
CSVQGAEHNSPLHF
TGCAGTGTTCAGGGGGCCGAGCATAATTCACCCCTCCACTTT
>TRBV5-1|14|-|TRBJ2-7|TRBD1
CASSLGDRVHEQYF
TGCGCCAGCAGCTTGGGGGACAGGGTCCACGAGCAGTACTTC